The T cell receptor (beta chain) described here comes from a study of identical twins. Study-wide findings and caveats: Zero-insertion findings could be partly confounded by invariant cells (MAIT and iNKT cells). A lower insertion count was a feature of abundant cord blood beta clonotypes, with no such feature in memory repertoires. An excess of low generation probability was shown by twin-shared out-of-frame alpha sequences.

Germline CDR1 reads MNHEY; CDR2 reads SVGAGI. This CDR3 comprises 14 residues. Unmatched junction bases numbered 4, after V lost 3 bases and J lost 2 bases. Each CDR3 protein is one row after TCRdb ran MiXCR on the 5' RACE reads. Among about 250,000 distinct CDR3 sequences, roughly an eighth were seen once, and the ten largest hold under 9.5%. In this sample, this clonotype turned up a few times. Its specificity is unknown. The source of this sequence is a woman in her late teens or twenties in good health. Sequenced sample: memory (CD45RO+) T cells sorted from blood. The V call is TRBV6-5, the J call TRBJ2-7, with 7 bases lining up with TRBD1. CDR3 bases: TGTGCCAGCAGTTATGGGGACAGAGCCTACGAGCAGTACTTC. Translation: CASSYGDRAYEQYF.